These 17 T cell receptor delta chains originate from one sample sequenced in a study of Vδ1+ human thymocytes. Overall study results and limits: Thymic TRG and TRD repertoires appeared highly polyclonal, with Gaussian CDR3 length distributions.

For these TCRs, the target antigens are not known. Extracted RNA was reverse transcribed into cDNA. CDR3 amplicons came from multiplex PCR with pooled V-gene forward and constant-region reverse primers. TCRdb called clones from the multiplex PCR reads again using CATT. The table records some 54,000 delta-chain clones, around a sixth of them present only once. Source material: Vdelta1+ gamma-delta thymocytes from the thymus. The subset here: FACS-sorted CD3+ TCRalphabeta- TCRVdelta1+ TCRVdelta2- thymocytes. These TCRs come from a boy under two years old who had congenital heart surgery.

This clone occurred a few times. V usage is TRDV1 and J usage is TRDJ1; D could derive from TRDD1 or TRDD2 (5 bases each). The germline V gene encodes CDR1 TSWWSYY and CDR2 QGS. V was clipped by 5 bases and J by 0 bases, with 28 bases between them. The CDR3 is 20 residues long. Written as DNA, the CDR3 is TGTGCTCTTGGGTCCAGAAATCTCCCCTACGTCTCTTTGGACACCGATAAACTCATCTTT. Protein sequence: CALGSRNLPYVSLDTDKLIF.

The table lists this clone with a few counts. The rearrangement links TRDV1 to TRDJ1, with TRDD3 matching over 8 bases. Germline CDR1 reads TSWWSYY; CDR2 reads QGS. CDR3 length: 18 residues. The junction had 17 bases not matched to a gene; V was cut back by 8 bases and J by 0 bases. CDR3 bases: TGTGCTCTTACCACTAGGCTACTGGGGGCCCAGTACACCGATAAACTCATCTTT. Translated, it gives CALTTRLLGAQYTDKLIF.

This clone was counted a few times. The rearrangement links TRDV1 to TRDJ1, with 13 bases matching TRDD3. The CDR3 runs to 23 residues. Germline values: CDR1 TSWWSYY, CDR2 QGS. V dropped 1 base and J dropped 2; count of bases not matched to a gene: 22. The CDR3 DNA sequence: TGTGCTCTTGGGGAACCCCTTTCCCTTGGGCTTTTCGTACTGGGGGATACGACCGATAAACTCATCTTT. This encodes CALGEPLSLGLFVLGDTTDKLIF.

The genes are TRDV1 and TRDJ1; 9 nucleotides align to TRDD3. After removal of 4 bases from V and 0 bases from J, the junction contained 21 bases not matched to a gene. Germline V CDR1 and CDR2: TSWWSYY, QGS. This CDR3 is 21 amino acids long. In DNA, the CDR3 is TGTGCTCTTGGGGGGCTTACTAAGATCTGGGGGATTGCGAGGTACACCGATAAACTCATCTTT. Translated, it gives CALGGLTKIWGIARYTDKLIF.

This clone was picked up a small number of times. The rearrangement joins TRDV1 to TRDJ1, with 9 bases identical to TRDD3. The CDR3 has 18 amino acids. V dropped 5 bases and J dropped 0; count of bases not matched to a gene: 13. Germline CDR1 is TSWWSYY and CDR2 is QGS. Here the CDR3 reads CALGHHGGDTTYTDKLIF. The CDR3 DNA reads TGTGCTCTTGGGCATCATGGGGGGGATACCACGTACACCGATAAACTCATCTTT.

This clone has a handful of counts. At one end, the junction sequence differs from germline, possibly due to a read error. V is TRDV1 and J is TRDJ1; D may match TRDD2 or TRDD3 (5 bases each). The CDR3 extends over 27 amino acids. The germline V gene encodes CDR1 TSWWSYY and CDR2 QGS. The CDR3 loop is CALGEPMAPPYVRLRDPPSRYTDKLIF. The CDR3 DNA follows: TGTGCGCTTGGGGAACCAATGGCTCCTCCCTACGTCCGACTGAGGGACCCTCCCTCCCGATACACCGATAAACTCATCTTT.

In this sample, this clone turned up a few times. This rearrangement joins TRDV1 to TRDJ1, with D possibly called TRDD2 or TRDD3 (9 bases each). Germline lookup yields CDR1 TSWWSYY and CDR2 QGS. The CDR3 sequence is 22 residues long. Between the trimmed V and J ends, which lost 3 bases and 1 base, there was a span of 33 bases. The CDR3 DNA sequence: TGTGCTCTTGGGGAGCCTTCCTACGTCGTACCCTGGGGGATCCCGTGCACCGATAAACTCATCTTT. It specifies CALGEPSYVVPWGIPCTDKLIF.

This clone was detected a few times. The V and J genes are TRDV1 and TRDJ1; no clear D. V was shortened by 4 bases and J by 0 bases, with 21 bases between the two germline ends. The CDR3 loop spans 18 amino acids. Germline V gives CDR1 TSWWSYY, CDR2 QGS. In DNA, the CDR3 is TGTGCTCTTGGGGCTCCATCGCCCCGACCACAGTACACCGATAAACTCATCTTT. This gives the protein CALGAPSPRPQYTDKLIF.

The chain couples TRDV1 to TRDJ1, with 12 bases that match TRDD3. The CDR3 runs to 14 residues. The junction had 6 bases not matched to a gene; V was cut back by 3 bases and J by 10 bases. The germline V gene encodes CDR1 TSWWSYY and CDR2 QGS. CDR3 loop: CALGDNLGDTGLIF. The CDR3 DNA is TGTGCTCTTGGGGATAACCTGGGGGATACGGGACTCATCTTT.

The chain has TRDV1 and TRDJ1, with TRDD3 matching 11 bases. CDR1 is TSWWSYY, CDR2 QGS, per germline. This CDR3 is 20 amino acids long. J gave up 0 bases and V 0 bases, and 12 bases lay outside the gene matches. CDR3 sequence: CALGELISVYWGIYTDKLIF. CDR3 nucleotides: TGTGCTCTTGGGGAACTAATATCGGTCTACTGGGGGATATACACCGATAAACTCATCTTT.

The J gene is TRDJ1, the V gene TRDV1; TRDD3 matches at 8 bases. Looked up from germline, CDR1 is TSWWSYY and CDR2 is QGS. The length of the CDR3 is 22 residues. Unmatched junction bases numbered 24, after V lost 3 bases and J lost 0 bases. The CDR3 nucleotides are TGTGCTCTTGGGGAGATCATCAGTCCTATACTGGGGGGTCCAGGGTACACCGATAAACTCATCTTT. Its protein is CALGEIISPILGGPGYTDKLIF.

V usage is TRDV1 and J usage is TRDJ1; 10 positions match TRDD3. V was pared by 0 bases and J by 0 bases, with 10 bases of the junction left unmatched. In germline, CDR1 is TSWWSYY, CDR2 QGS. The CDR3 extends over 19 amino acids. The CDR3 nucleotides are TGTGCTCTTGGGGAACTACATTCCCCACTGGGGGATTACACCGATAAACTCATCTTT. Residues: CALGELHSPLGDYTDKLIF.

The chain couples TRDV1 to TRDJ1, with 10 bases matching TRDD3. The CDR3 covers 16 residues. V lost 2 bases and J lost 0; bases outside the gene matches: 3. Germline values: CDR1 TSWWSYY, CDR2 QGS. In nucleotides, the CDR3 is TGTGCTCTTGGGGAAACTGGGGGATCGTACACCGATAAACTCATCTTT. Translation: CALGETGGSYTDKLIF.

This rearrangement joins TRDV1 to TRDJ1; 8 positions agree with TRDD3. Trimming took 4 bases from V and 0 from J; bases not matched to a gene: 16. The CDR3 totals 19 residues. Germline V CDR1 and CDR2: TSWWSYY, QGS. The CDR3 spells CALGGPWALLGVYTDKLIF. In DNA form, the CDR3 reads TGTGCTCTTGGGGGGCCTTGGGCCCTACTGGGGGTTTACACCGATAAACTCATCTTT.

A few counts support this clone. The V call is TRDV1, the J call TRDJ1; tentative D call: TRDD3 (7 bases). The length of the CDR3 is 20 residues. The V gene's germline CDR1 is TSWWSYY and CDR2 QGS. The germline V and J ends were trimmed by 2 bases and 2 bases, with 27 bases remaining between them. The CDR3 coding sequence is TGTGCTCTTGGGGAAGGGTTTCCTAATGACTGGGGATCGGATACCGATAAACTCATCTTT. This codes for CALGEGFPNDWGSDTDKLIF.

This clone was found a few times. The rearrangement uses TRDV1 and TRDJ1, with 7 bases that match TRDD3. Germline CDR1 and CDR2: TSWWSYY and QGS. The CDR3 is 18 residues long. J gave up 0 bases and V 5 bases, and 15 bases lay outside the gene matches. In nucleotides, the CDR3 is TGTGCTCTTGGGACCCTAGCGGGGGATCTCCTCTACACCGATAAACTCATCTTT. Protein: CALGTLAGDLLYTDKLIF.

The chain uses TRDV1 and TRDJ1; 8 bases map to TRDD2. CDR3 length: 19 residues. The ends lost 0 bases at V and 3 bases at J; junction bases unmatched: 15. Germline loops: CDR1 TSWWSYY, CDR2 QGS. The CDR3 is CALGELFLPPYWAPDKLIF. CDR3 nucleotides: TGTGCTCTTGGGGAACTCTTCCTACCCCCGTACTGGGCCCCCGATAAACTCATCTTT.